The next 15 T cell receptor beta chains were all read from a single sample in a study of blood T cell repertoires in COVID-19. TCRdb's copy holds only in-frame clones and misses some; the assay was immunoSEQ multiplex PCR. The repertoire holds nearly 110,000 clones, with 65% to 80% as singletons. Sequencing was performed on peripheral blood. All receptors come from a man between 65 and 79 years old with acute or convalescent COVID-19.

This chain joins TRBV2 and TRBJ1-6; 7 bases fit TRBD1. Trimming cost V 8 bases and J 4 bases; bases outside gene matches: 2. Germline V gene data show CDR1 as SNHLY and CDR2 as FYNNEI. The CDR3 totals 13 residues. CDR3 DNA sequence: TGTGCCAGCTTGACAGGGTATAATTCACCCCTCCACTTT. It encodes CASLTGYNSPLHF.

This clone has ten or more counts. The V call is TRBV19, the J call TRBJ2-1; possible D gene TRBD1, 6 bases. V lost 3 bases, J lost 1 base, and 16 bases lay in between. This CDR3 region has 17 residues. The germline gives CDR1 LNHDA, CDR2 SQIVND (reference sequence). In DNA form, the CDR3 reads TGTGCCAGTAGTATGCTCGGCAGGGGAGTATCCTACAATGAGCAGTTCTTC. Its translation: CASSMLGRGVSYNEQFF.

This clone was seen a few times. The V and J genes are TRBV29-1 and TRBJ2-2; 9 nucleotides line up with TRBD1. CDR1 is SQVTM, CDR2 ANQGSEA, per germline. Trimming took 7 bases from V and 5 from J; bases not matched to a gene: 11. The CDR3 is 15 amino acids. The CDR3 DNA reads TGCAGCGCCCAGACCGGGACAGGGCGGACCGGGGAGCTGTTTTTT. Amino acid sequence: CSAQTGTGRTGELFF.

This clone showed up just a few times. The gene calls are TRBV2 and TRBJ1-5, with 9 bases fitting TRBD1. The CDR3 runs to 15 residues. V was clipped by 6 bases and J by 6 bases; unmatched bases: 9. Germline V gene data show CDR1 as SNHLY and CDR2 as FYNNEI. The CDR3 coding sequence is TGTGCCAGCAGCGATCGACAGGGGGTAGCTCAGCCCCAGCATTTT. Translation: CASSDRQGVAQPQHF.

V gene TRBV6-4 combines with J gene TRBJ2-2, with 7 bases identical to TRBD1. Germline CDR1 reads MRHNA; CDR2 reads SNTAGT. V was pared by 6 bases and J by 4 bases, with 8 bases of the junction left unmatched. This CDR3 spans 15 amino acids. CDR3 DNA sequence: TGTGCCAGCAGACCAGACAGGGTTAGCACCGGGGAGCTGTTTTTT. Its protein product is CASRPDRVSTGELFF.

The rearrangement joins TRBV27 to TRBJ2-7; 10 nucleotides match TRBD1. Looked up from germline, CDR1 is MNHEY and CDR2 is SMNVEV (reference sequence). The CDR3 contains 13 residues. J was trimmed by 7 bases and V by 3 bases; bases with no gene match: 3. In nucleotides, the CDR3 is TGTGCCAGCAGTTTTGGACAGGGGGGGGAGCAGTACTTC. It is translated as CASSFGQGGEQYF.

The CDR3 DNA is TGCGCCAGCAGCTTGGCCGGGACAGGGACAGGTCAAGAGACCCAGTACTTC. Its translation is CASSLAGTGTGQETQYF. The genes are TRBV5-1 and TRBJ2-5; 9 bases are a match to TRBD1. The CDR3 covers 17 residues. Germline V gene lookup returns CDR1 SGHRS and CDR2 YFSETQ. Germline trimming cut 0 bases from V and 2 bases from J; bases unmatched to any gene: 8.

This clone was detected only a few times. The chain is built from TRBV12-5 and TRBJ1-2; D perhaps matches TRBD1 (6 bases). The CDR3 spans 13 residues. Trimming removed 6 bases from V and 5 bases from J, with 13 bases in between. The V gene's germline CDR1 is LGHNT and CDR2 FRNRAP. This CDR3 reads CASGGQGKYGYTF. The CDR3 DNA is TGTGCTAGTGGGGGCCAGGGGAAATATGGCTACACCTTC. The variable domain in full, with the rest retrieved from reference TRBV12-5 and TRBJ1-2, is DARVTQTPRHKVTEMGQEVTMRCQPILGHNTVFWYRQTMMQGLELLAYFRNRAPLDDSGMPKDRFSAEMPDATLATLKIQPSEPRDSAVYFCASGGQGKYGYTFGSGTRLTVV.

V is TRBV6-5 and J is TRBJ1-3; 7 positions agree with TRBD1. CDR1 MNHEY and CDR2 SVGAGI come from the germline V gene. The CDR3 covers 15 residues. Germline trimming cut 2 bases from V and 5 bases from J; bases unmatched to any gene: 6. Here the CDR3 reads CASSYTGTARNTIYF. DNA for the CDR3: TGTGCCAGCAGTTACACCGGGACAGCGAGAAACACCATATATTTT.

The gene calls are TRBV19 and TRBJ1-4; D is unclear. The CDR3 contains 13 residues. Germline V gene data show CDR1 as LNHDA and CDR2 as SQIVND (reference sequence). V was shortened by 3 bases and J by 4 bases, with 6 bases between the two germline ends. The CDR3 bases are TGTGCCAGTAGTATCCAGTTTAATGAAAAACTGTTTTTT. Translating it yields CASSIQFNEKLFF.

This chain links TRBV6-5 with TRBJ1-1; TRBD1 matches 10 bases. This CDR3 has 14 amino acids. Germline V lookup: CDR1 MNHEY, CDR2 SVGAGI. The V and J ends lost 7 bases and 6 bases, in that order; junction bases with no gene match: 8. The CDR3, as DNA: TGTGCCAGCATTATGACAGGGGGCATGGCTGAAGCTTTCTTT. Encoded protein: CASIMTGGMAEAFF.

The chain is built from TRBV2 and TRBJ2-7, with D perhaps TRBD1 (6 bases). This CDR3 has 14 residues. Germline V gene sequence: CDR1 SNHLY, CDR2 FYNNEI. V shed 10 bases and J shed 3 bases, with 19 bases lying between them. The chain's CDR3 is CATSRGYGLYEQYF. In DNA, the CDR3 is TGTGCCACCTCCAGGGGTTACGGCCTCTACGAGCAGTACTTC.

The chain couples TRBV19 to TRBJ2-1; 10 bases match TRBD1. Germline V CDR1 and CDR2: LNHDA, SQIVND (reference sequence). J gave up 7 bases and V 7 bases, and 10 bases lay outside the gene matches. The CDR3 spans 15 residues. The CDR3 reads CASTADRDRGNEQFF. CDR3 DNA: TGTGCCAGTACCGCAGATCGGGACAGGGGTAATGAGCAGTTCTTC.

The chain recombines TRBV4-2 with TRBJ2-1; possibly TRBD2 for D (7 bases). The germline gives CDR1 LGHNA, CDR2 YNFKEQ. The V end lost 1 base, the J end lost 4 bases, and 14 bases lay between the germline ends. CDR3 size: 16 residues. CDR3 bases: TGTGCCAGCAGCCAAGCAAGGGGGGGGACTTACAATGAGCAGTTCTTC. Its protein is CASSQARGGTYNEQFF.

The rearrangement links TRBV5-1 to TRBJ2-3; 10 bases align to TRBD1. The CDR3 covers 13 residues. Losses at the gene ends were 4 bases for V and 6 bases for J; bases not matched to a gene: 2. Looked up from germline, CDR1 is SGHRS and CDR2 is YFSETQ. This CDR3 is CASSRQGADTQYF. The CDR3 bases are TGCGCCAGCAGCCGACAGGGGGCGGATACGCAGTATTTT.